This record concerns one T cell receptor beta chain sequence. No antigen is known for it. The sample is drawn from a study of cytomegalovirus exposure and HLA in healthy donors. General study findings and limits: A later analysis linked a missense variant in DCLRE1C to the trimming of TCR beta V and J genes.

Primers for the PCR totalled 60 Vbeta and 13 Jbeta. TCRdb keeps only in-frame clones here, not all; method: immunoSEQ multiplex PCR. Of over 150,000 clones listed, approximately 80% were seen once; the top ten hold around 13%. V was pared by 7 bases and J by 9 bases, with 8 bases of the junction left unmatched. CDR1 SGHNT and CDR2 YYREEE come from the germline V gene (reference sequence). The CDR3 length is 14 residues. This clonotype originated in a man aged 25 to 45 in good health and CMV-seropositive. Sequenced: PBMCs. The chain combines TRBV5-4 with TRBJ2-1; 12 bases line up with TRBD2. The DNA for the CDR3 is TGTGCCAGCCAACGGACTAGCGGGAACACTGAGCAGTTCTTC. Translation: CASQRTSGNTEQFF.